A single T cell receptor beta chain is shown here with its context. V was shortened by 5 bases and J by 1 base, with 9 bases between the two germline ends. CDR1 and CDR2 from the germline V gene are LNHDA and SQIVND (reference sequence). This CDR3 comprises 15 residues. These data belong to a study of control samples from healthy donors and cancer patients. Only in-frame clones appear in the TCRdb table, and some are missing; sequencing was by immunoSEQ multiplex PCR. This sample has over 80,000 clones; roughly 78% occur once, and the top ten carry 2% to 2.5%. The rearrangement joins TRBV19 to TRBJ1-6, with D maybe TRBD1 (5 bases). Sequencing was performed on blood. The TCR originated in a man between 60 and 75 years old in good health. For the CDR3, the DNA is TGTGCCAGTAGTTTCCAGGGATCCTATAATTCACCCCTCCACTTT. Translated, it gives CASSFQGSYNSPLHF.